This is a list of T cell receptor beta chains from one sample in a study of regulatory T cells in long-lasting Graves disease. TCRdb re-called the multiplex PCR reads through MiXCR, storing one row per CDR3 protein. The sample lists 600,000 to 850,000 distinct CDR3 sequences, about 32% occurring once. The input for sequencing was peripheral blood mononuclear cells (PBMCs), taken when the disease was refractory, from a patient treated with antithyroid drugs. The receptors come from a female donor with Graves disease. CDR3s include the opening cysteine and the closing phenylalanine or tryptophan. Each record gives: D gene, J gene, clone size, V gene, CDR3 DNA, CDR3 protein. A D gene is named only where the DNA matches it firmly. Rows may omit the clone size; those that give it use once, few, many or a size class.

NA TRBJ2-2 NA TRBV11-2 TGTGCCAGCAGCCCACTAGCAACCGGGGAGCTGTTTTTT CASSPLATGELFF
NA TRBJ1-2 NA TRBV29-1 TGCAGCGTTGAAGATCGGGTCTTTGGCTACACCTTC CSVEDRVFGYTF
NA TRBJ1-1 many TRBV12-3/TRBV12-4 TGTGCCAGCAGTCCCTCCGGGGAGAGCACTGAAGCTTTCTTT CASSPSGESTEAFF
TRBD2 TRBJ2-7 few TRBV7-7 TGTGCTAGCAGCTTAGTTCAGCAATGGACTAGCGGACCGTCCTACGAGCAGTACTTC CASSLVQQWTSGPSYEQYF
TRBD1 TRBJ1-2 NA TRBV20-1 TGCAGTGCTCCGACAGGGTCCTATGGCTACACCTTC CSAPTGSYGYTF
TRBD1 TRBJ2-7 many TRBV2 TGTGCCAGCAGGGGCAGGGGGTCTTACGAGCAGTACTTC CASRGRGSYEQYF
TRBD1 TRBJ2-7 NA TRBV5-6 TGTGCCAGCGGTCTAGGCGGACAGGCGTTCGAGCAGTACTTC CASGLGGQAFEQYF
NA TRBJ1-1 few TRBV5-1 TGCGCCAGCAGTTCGACGGGGGGTATAACTGAAGCTTTCTTT CASSSTGGITEAFF
TRBD2 TRBJ2-1 once TRBV30 TGTGCCTGGAGTGTATATCGTCCTAGCGGGAAATACTACAATGAGCAGTTCTTC CAWSVYRPSGKYYNEQFF
TRBD1 TRBJ1-2 few TRBV6-1 TGTGCCAGCAGTGGGGGACAGGCCTATGTCGGCTACACCTTC CASSGGQAYVGYTF
NA TRBJ1-1 NA TRBV15 TGTGCCACCAGCAGAATCGGCGGGCAGTGGAACACTGAAGCTTTCTTT CATSRIGGQWNTEAFF
NA TRBJ2-2 NA TRBV3-1 TGTGCCAGCAGCCAAGAAGGCCGGCCGGCGGGGGAGCTGTTTTTT CASSQEGRPAGELFF
NA TRBJ1-1 NA TRBV29-1 TGCAGCGTTGAACCCAGGGCGAACACTGAAGCTTTCTTT CSVEPRANTEAFF
NA TRBJ1-1 few TRBV5-1 TGCGCCAGCAACGAGAACGGCGGGCAGGAAGCTTTCTTT CASNENGGQEAFF
NA TRBJ2-6 few TRBV28 TGTGCCAGCAGTTTACGAGGGGCCAACGTCCTGACTTTC CASSLRGANVLTF
TRBD2 TRBJ2-7 NA TRBV5-1 TGCGCCAGCACCCCGGGACTAGCGGGAGGGAGCAGGGACTACGAGCAGTACTTC CASTPGLAGGSRDYEQYF
NA TRBJ1-1 NA TRBV5-8 TGTGCCCACGCGGGGGCGAACACTGAAGCTTTCTTT CAHAGANTEAFF
TRBD1 TRBJ2-7 few TRBV28 TGTGCCAGCCGCCCCCAGGGACAGGGACCCTACGAGCAGTACTTC CASRPQGQGPYEQYF
NA TRBJ1-1 NA TRBV27 TGTGCCAGCAGTTTATCCGGTCGGGCGCGGTCCACTGAAGCTTTCTTT CASSLSGRARSTEAFF
NA TRBJ2-7 few TRBV7-2 TGTGCCAGCAGCGCGGACTTCTACGAGCAGTACTTC CASSADFYEQYF
NA TRBJ1-4 many TRBV27 TGTGCCAGCGGGGACCGGGGGGACGAAAAACTGTTTTTT CASGDRGDEKLFF
TRBD2 TRBJ2-7 few TRBV10-3 TGTGCCATCAGTGGGAGCGGGAGCTACGAGCAGTACTTC CAISGSGSYEQYF
NA TRBJ2-1 many TRBV7-3 TGTGCCAGCAGCGAACCGGGACCGGGGTCTAATGAGCAGTTCTTC CASSEPGPGSNEQFF
NA TRBJ2-7 NA TRBV6-5 TGTGCCAGCAGTTACCAAGGGACCTACGAGCAGTACTTC CASSYQGTYEQYF
TRBD2 TRBJ2-2 NA TRBV2 TGTGCCAGCAGTGCCCTATTAGCGGGAGATACCGGGGAGCTGTTTTTT CASSALLAGDTGELFF
NA TRBJ2-7 many TRBV25-1 TGTGCCAGCGGGGACATCATGGGGGAGCAGTACTTC CASGDIMGEQYF
NA TRBJ2-7 NA TRBV7-6 TGTGCCAGCAGCTTAGCGTTCGGGGGAGCGTCGTCCTACGAGCAGTACTTC CASSLAFGGASSYEQYF
NA TRBJ1-2 NA TRBV4-2 TGTGCCAGCGGAATTGGGGGGACGGACCCAGCGGGCTATGGCTACACCTTC CASGIGGTDPAGYGYTF
NA TRBJ1-2 many TRBV6-5 TGTGCCAGCAGTTACTCGAGCAGCTATGGCTACACCTTC CASSYSSSYGYTF
NA TRBJ1-1 NA TRBV29-1 TGCAGCGTTGGCGGCGCAGGGCCTCGCAATGAAGCTTTCTTT CSVGGAGPRNEAFF
NA TRBJ2-1 NA TRBV9 TGTGCCAGCAGCGTAGAAGGGCAGAACTACAATGAGCAGTTCTTC CASSVEGQNYNEQFF
TRBD1 TRBJ1-2 NA TRBV29-1 TGCAGCGTCCGACAGGGGAGCTATGGCTACACCTTC CSVRQGSYGYTF
NA TRBJ2-5 many TRBV12-3/TRBV12-4 TGTGCCAGCAGTTTATATTTGGGACGTGGGGAGACCCAGTACTTC CASSLYLGRGETQYF
NA TRBJ2-7 many TRBV6-1 TGTGCCAGCAGCCCTGACAGACCATACGAGCAGTACTTC CASSPDRPYEQYF
NA TRBJ1-5 once TRBV2 TGTGCCAGCAGTGAGAGTGCCGGATATAGCAATCAGCCCCAGCATTTT CASSESAGYSNQPQHF
NA TRBJ1-1 NA TRBV30 TGTGCCTGGAGTGTATTGGGGGACACTGAAGCTTTCTTT CAWSVLGDTEAFF
NA TRBJ2-2 few TRBV13 TGTGCCAGCAGCACTCTGGGGCTCCACACCGGGGAGCTGTTTTTT CASSTLGLHTGELFF
TRBD1 TRBJ2-7 NA TRBV10-3 TGTGCCATCAATACAGGGGTTAACGAGCAGTACTTC CAINTGVNEQYF
NA TRBJ2-7 few TRBV10-2 TGCGCCAGTATCCTTGGAGACTCCTACGAGCAGTACTTC CASILGDSYEQYF
NA TRBJ2-4 few TRBV3-1 TGTGCCAGCAGCCACGAGGGCCTGGCCAAAAACATTCAGTACTTC CASSHEGLAKNIQYF
NA TRBJ2-7 NA TRBV12-3/TRBV12-4 TGTGCCAGCAGTTTTTCTGGGAAAAACTACGAGCAGTACTTC CASSFSGKNYEQYF
NA TRBJ2-2 few TRBV7-9 TGTGCCAGCAGCGAGAAATTGGGACGGCTGGACACCGGGGAGCTGTTTTTT CASSEKLGRLDTGELFF
NA TRBJ1-4 few TRBV12-3/TRBV12-4 TGTGCCAGCAGTTTTGTGAGAGGGGATGATAATGAAAAACTGTTTTTT CASSFVRGDDNEKLFF
TRBD1 TRBJ2-7 few TRBV6-5 TGTGCCAGCAGTTACCAGGACAGGGAGAGGAACGAGCAGTACTTC CASSYQDRERNEQYF
NA TRBJ2-7 many TRBV11-2 TGTGCCAGCAGCTTAGATTATGTGGGGTACGAGCAGTACTTC CASSLDYVGYEQYF
NA TRBJ2-7 NA TRBV6-1 TGTGCCAGCAGCCTAGGGGGGACCCACTACGAGCAGTACTTC CASSLGGTHYEQYF